This entry is about one T cell receptor beta chain. Its target is not known. V lost 7 bases and J 3 bases, leaving 13 bases between the germline ends. Germline CDR1 is SGHRS and CDR2 is YFSETQ. CDR3 length equals 14 residues. PCR employed 60 Vbeta and 13 Jbeta primers. Some clones are missing from TCRdb's copy, which holds only in-frame ones; the method was immunoSEQ multiplex PCR. In the table there are roughly 110,000 clones, 70% to 85% of which are singletons. This sample is part of a study of cytomegalovirus exposure and HLA in healthy donors. As for the study in general: Sequencing of 150 million to 200 million T cells in an earlier analysis found 100 million or so unique TCR beta sequences.

Findings and limits, study-wide: Earlier results showed most TCR beta V segments being productive about 87% or about 30% of the time. The authors later linked a missense DCLRE1C variant to TCR beta V- and J-gene trimming.

The sample taken for sequencing was PBMCs. The rearrangement uses TRBV5-1 and TRBJ2-2, with a tentative D call TRBD1 (5 bases). The receptor's source is a male donor in good health and CMV-seronegative. The CDR3 DNA sequence: TGCGCCAGCGGACACGGGCCACACACCGGGGAGCTGTTTTTT. Its translation: CASGHGPHTGELFF.